The clone carrying this TCR beta chain was observed once. Antigen specificity is unknown. Sequenced by immunoSEQ multiplex PCR; TCRdb stores in-frame clones only, minus some. The top ten clones hold roughly 1.7% of a sample with 140,000 to 150,000 clones, 75% to 90% of them seen once. The data derive from a study of T cell responses to AZD1222 COVID-19 vaccine. Findings of the study overall: Possibly, clonal diversity was underestimated; donors were largely white British and included more females. Recipients of two AZD1222 doses showed rising Spike-specific TCR breadth and depth.

This CDR3 is built from 11 residues. The V end was cut by 5 bases, the J end by 6 bases, with 4 bases between. CDR1 is SEHNR and CDR2 is FQNEAQ in the germline V gene (reference sequence). The sample in question was peripheral blood, obtained on day 0 of AZD1222 vaccination. The sequence was obtained from an adult in good health. The chain recombines TRBV7-9 with TRBJ2-2; D is undetermined. The CDR3: CASSPPGELFF. DNA of the CDR3: TGTGCCAGCAGCCCACCCGGGGAGCTGTTTTTT. Drawing the rest from reference TRBV7-9 and TRBJ2-2, the complete variable domain is DTGVSQNPRHKITKRGQNVTFRCDPISEHNRLYWYRQTLGQGPEFLTYFQNEAQLEKSRLLSDRFSAERPKGSFSTLEIQRTEQGDSAMYLCASSPPGELFFGEGSRLTVL.